One and the same sample provided the 6 T cell receptor beta chains below, sequenced in a study of OX40 agonist ivuxolimab in advanced cancers. Profiling relied on immunoSEQ multiplex PCR, and the TCRdb table lists in-frame clones only, not all of them. Here the sample spans 35,000 to 45,000 clones, 84% being singletons. The source was CD4+ or CD8+ T cells sorted from blood, collected in a trial of the OX40 agonist ivuxolimab. The receptors were gathered from an adult with an advanced solid tumor such as melanoma, head and neck, liver or kidney cancer.

J is TRBJ1-1 and V is TRBV4-1; D may be TRBD1 (6 bases). CDR1 MGHRA and CDR2 YSYEKL come from the germline V gene. V lost 0 bases and J 3 bases, leaving 14 bases between the germline ends. The CDR3 contains 16 residues. CDR3 DNA: TGCGCCAGCAGCCAAGATCAGATGGCAGGGGACACTGAAGCTTTCTTT. Its protein is CASSQDQMAGDTEAFF.

The V and J genes are TRBV4-1 and TRBJ1-1; D is possibly TRBD1 (5 bases). The CDR3 loop spans 15 amino acids. V lost 0 bases and J 6 bases, leaving 14 bases between the germline ends. Germline V gene sequence: CDR1 MGHRA, CDR2 YSYEKL. CDR3 DNA: TGCGCCAGCAGCCAAGAATTTGAGGGGAGCCCTGAAGCTTTCTTT. It encodes CASSQEFEGSPEAFF.

This sequence joins TRBV10-1 and TRBJ1-2; D unresolved. Germline assignment: CDR1 WNHNN and CDR2 SYGVQD (reference sequence). The length of the CDR3 is 13 residues. Trimming removed 5 bases from V and 4 bases from J, with 11 bases in between. The CDR3 reads CASSPAAGYGYTF. As DNA, the CDR3 is TGCGCCAGCAGTCCCGCTGCTGGCTATGGCTACACCTTC.

The rearrangement joins TRBV2 to TRBJ2-7; D call uncertain. The germline CDR1 and CDR2 sequences are SNHLY and FYNNEI. V lost 7 bases and J 0 bases, leaving 13 bases between the germline ends. The CDR3 sequence is 14 residues long. The CDR3 DNA sequence: TGTGCCAGCATGGGCGACTTTGACTCCTACGAGCAGTACTTC. The encoded protein is CASMGDFDSYEQYF.

The V and J genes are TRBV6-9 and TRBJ2-1; 8 bases are shared with TRBD2. The germline gives CDR1 MNHGY, CDR2 SVAAGI. The CDR3 contains 15 residues. Trimming cost V 10 bases and J 9 bases; bases outside gene matches: 17. The CDR3 DNA reads as TGTGCCAACTCTCCGGGACTAGGATTCTATCGTGAGCAGTTCTTC. Translating it yields CANSPGLGFYREQFF.

The chain couples TRBV10-3 to TRBJ2-5; D remains unclear. The germline V gene encodes CDR1 ENHRY and CDR2 SYGVKD. CDR3 length: 16 amino acids. V gave up 0 bases and J gave up 2 bases, with 13 bases separating them. The CDR3 nucleotides read TGTGCCATCAGTGAGTCGCAGGCGCGCAGTCAAGAGACCCAGTACTTC. Translating gives CAISESQARSQETQYF.